This T cell receptor beta chain stems from a study of T cell repertoires in cytomegalovirus infection. This clonotype was observed many times. Its antigen is not identified. TCRdb redid the calling of the reads with MiXCR, one entry per CDR3 protein. The sample contains about 450,000 distinct CDR3 sequences, approximately 30% of which appear only once. The study's findings and limits: Carriers of CMV and the relevant HLA type were discriminated by public TCR beta frequency. In two of eight donors, the top clonotype was HLA-C-restricted CMV-specific.

The TCR sequence derives from a human donor in good health (CMV status not recorded). Some clones in this sample may be carry-over from other donors' samples. Sequencing was carried out using PBMCs.

CDR3 sequence reads: CASSYSRGPHLGSEAFF. For the CDR3, the DNA is TGTGCCAGCAGTTACTCGAGGGGACCCCATTTAGGTTCTGAAGCTTTCTTT. The chain is built from TRBV6-2 or TRBV6-3 and TRBJ1-1, with D possibly TRBD1 on 5 matching bases. V was cut by 0 bases and J by 6 bases, with 20 bases left in between. The CDR3 is 17 residues long. Germline lookup yields CDR1 MNHEY and CDR2 SVGEGT.